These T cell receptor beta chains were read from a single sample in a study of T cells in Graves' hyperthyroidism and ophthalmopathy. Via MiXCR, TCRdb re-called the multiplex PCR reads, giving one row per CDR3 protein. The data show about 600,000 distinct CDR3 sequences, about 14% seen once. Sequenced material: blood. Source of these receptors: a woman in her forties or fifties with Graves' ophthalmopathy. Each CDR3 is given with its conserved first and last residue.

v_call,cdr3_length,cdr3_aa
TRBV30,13,CAWSLQSNEKLFF
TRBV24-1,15,CATSPKREQIGELFF
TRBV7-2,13,CASRRTRTDTQYF
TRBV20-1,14,CSARELAGDEKLFF
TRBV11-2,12,CASSPGDHEQYF
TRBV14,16,CASSQLAGAGTDTQYF
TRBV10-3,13,CAIRARETDTQYF
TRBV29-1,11,CSVARADGYTF
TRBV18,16,CASSPQGTSTYNEQFF
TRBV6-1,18,CASVIRLAGVGNTGELFF
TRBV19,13,CASRAGPNTEAFF
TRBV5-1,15,CASSLEGPGEYEQYF
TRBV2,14,CASKGHTENTEAFF
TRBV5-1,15,CASSLASDSQETQYF
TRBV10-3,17,CAISKILAGGGEDTQYF
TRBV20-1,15,CSAPDRDDVTDTQYF
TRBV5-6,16,CASSLGGTLFGYEQYF
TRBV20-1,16,CSASFRTGGLYNEQFF
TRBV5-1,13,CASSSPANTEAFF
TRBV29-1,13,CSVEQQRNTEAFF
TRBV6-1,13,CASSHFLTYEQYF
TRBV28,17,CASKIFSAGGIYNEQFF
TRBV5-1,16,CASSLAETSGSYEQFF
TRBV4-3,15,CASSQGDRHTGELFF
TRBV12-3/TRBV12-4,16,CASSIVALAGTDTQYF
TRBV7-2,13,CASSLEVEQIYFF
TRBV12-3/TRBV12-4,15,CASSSSISVQETQYF
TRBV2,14,CASSEEEGTDEQYF
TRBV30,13,CASAGATNEKLFF
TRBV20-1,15,CSARDQGLARYEQYF
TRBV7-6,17,CASSPREAYGFYYGYTF
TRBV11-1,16,CASSATGQGFIDTQYF
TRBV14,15,CASSQAAGPQETQYF
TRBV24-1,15,CATSDHRVGEETQYF
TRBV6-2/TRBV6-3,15,CASSYRLANTGEPFF
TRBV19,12,CGTGPWANVLTF
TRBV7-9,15,CASSPRGWVNTEAFF
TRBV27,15,CASSLSGLYPYEQYF
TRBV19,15,CASTPREGGNTEAFF
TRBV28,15,CASRTTGLSTYEQYF
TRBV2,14,CASKLETDTYEQYF
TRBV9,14,CASSPRDVGNTIYF
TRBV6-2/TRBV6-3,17,CASRPDTGRYSNQPQHF
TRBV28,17,CASSLWASGLGRDEQFF
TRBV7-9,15,CASSTLDRAPDTQYF
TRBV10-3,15,CAIGDGAGGWETQYF
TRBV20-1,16,CSATGAPGLADYEQYF
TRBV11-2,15,CASSSPSGRANEQFF
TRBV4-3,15,CASSQDSGGRDEQYF
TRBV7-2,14,CASSLGRWANVLTF
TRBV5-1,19,CASTLVGLAGGKNTGELFF
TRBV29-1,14,CSVPGQSNTGELFF
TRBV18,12,CASTPRTDTQYF
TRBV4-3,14,CASSQARSNYEQYF
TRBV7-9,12,CASSGGAPGAFF
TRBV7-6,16,CASSLVGQGAYKGYTF
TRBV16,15,CASSLGTGSGNTIYF
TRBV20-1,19,CSARSPPPGDRGPKETQYF
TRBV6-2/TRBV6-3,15,CASSWDRGGYNEQFF
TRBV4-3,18,CASSQDINVGTSFDEQYF